The sequence of this TCR beta chain was determined in a study of tissue T cells after allogeneic stem cell transplantation. Findings and caveats of the study: Within patients, tissue anatomy strongly shaped TCR repertoire composition. The study did not identify alloreactive or antigen-specific tissue TCRs, and some clones might be persisting host cells. Tissue-detected TCR repertoire was only partly captured by blood and spleen T cells. This small cohort was clinically heterogeneous, and sampling depth was a limitation.

The repertoire was sequenced with immunoSEQ multiplex PCR; TCRdb's copy has only in-frame clones and lacks some. This table has about 320 clones, approximately 52% appearing once. As regards this clone: Its target is unknown. Genes and germline come from the mouse. The missing CDR3 end, 1 residue past where the read stops, is filled in from the germline J gene.

Germline-derived CDR1 and CDR2 are FNHDT and SITEND (reference sequence). This CDR3 has 15 residues. With 4 bases clipped from V and 1 base from J, the junction kept 3 bases outside the gene matches. What was sequenced was skin. The gene calls are TRBV19 and TRBJ2-2; 8 bases map to TRBD2. The source is a female BALB/c mouse in good health. The strain's MHC haplotype is H2-d. This CDR3 is CASSQTGGNTGQLYF. CDR3 DNA, as far as it was read: TGTGCCAGCAGTCAAACTGGGGGAAACACCGGGCAGCTCTAC.